Reported below is one TCR beta chain. This entry comes from a study of blood T cell repertoires in COVID-19. For the study at large: Material from acute and convalescent COVID-19 was sourced from the United States, Italy and Spain. Sources were T cells, B-cell-depleted T cells, or PBMCs; the material itself was cDNA or gDNA.

Authors' analysis steps: Scientists estimated how many nucleated cells there were by amplifying reference gene primers. TCRdb keeps only in-frame clones here, not all; method: immunoSEQ multiplex PCR. Clone size and the V and J calls come from that table; the DNA yielded D and trimming. The sample shows hundreds of thousands of clones, around 90% of them seen only once. CDR3 size: 16 residues. The germline V gene encodes CDR1 ENHRY and CDR2 SYGVKD. V lost 1 base to trimming and J lost 1 base, with 13 bases between them. The sequence derives from a man aged 60 to 69 who had recovered from COVID-19. The specimen sequenced was peripheral blood. This sequence joins TRBV10-3 and TRBJ1-1, with D possibly matching TRBD1 (6 bases). The CDR3 loop reads CAISEYNGTPNTEAFF. The CDR3 nucleotides are TGTGCCATCAGTGAGTACAATGGGACACCGAACACTGAAGCTTTCTTT.